In this sample, the clone carrying this TCR beta chain turned up once. Its antigen remains unknown. Data came from immunoSEQ multiplex PCR; TCRdb stores just in-frame clones and leaves some out. The data contain around 86,000 clones, 80% to 90% of them singletons. The V gene's germline CDR1 is SGHTA and CDR2 FQGNSA. Trimming took off 5 bases at V and 1 base at J, with 11 bases between the two ends. The length of the CDR3 is 14 residues. This specimen belongs to a study of radiation and T cells in renal cell carcinoma. Findings and limits, study-wide: From baseline, blood top tumor clonotypes peaked at 2 weeks post-radiation. Pretreatment tumor biopsies were lacking, so baseline clonotypes are unknown.

Stated time point: blood 2 weeks post-SBRT. Treatment meaning: 15 Gy SBRT to primary tumor, nephrectomy 4 weeks later. Radiation-treated patients gave blood at baseline, week 2 and week 4. Clear cell pathology was present in this patient's renal cell carcinoma. Sample: blood, taken from a patient whose treatment included radiotherapy and nephrectomy. This TCR came from a woman aged 50 to 60 with renal cell carcinoma. The chain uses TRBV7-2 and TRBJ1-1; D is possibly TRBD1 (5 bases). CDR3 in DNA: TGTGCCAGCAGCCTGGGGCACAAGAACACTGAAGCTTTCTTT. Its protein is CASSLGHKNTEAFF. Together with reference TRBV7-2 and TRBJ1-1, the CDR3 gives the full variable domain: GAGVSQSPSNKVTEKGKDVELRCDPISGHTALYWYRQSLGQGLEFLIYFQGNSAPDKSGLPSDRFSAERTGGSVSTLTIQRTQQEDSAVYLCASSLGHKNTEAFFGQGTRLTVV.